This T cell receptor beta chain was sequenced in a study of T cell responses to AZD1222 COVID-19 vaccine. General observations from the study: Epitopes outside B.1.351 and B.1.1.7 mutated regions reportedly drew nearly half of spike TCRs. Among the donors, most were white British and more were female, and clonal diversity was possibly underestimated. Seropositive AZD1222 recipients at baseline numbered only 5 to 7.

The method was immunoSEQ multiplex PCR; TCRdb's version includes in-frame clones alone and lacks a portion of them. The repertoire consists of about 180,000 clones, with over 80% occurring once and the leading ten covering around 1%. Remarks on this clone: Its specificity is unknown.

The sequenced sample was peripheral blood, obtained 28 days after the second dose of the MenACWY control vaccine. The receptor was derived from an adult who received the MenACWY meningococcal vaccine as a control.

DNA of the CDR3: TGTGCCAGCTCATCAACGATAGGGCCGTACGAGCAGTACTTC. It encodes CASSSTIGPYEQYF. This chain joins TRBV18 and TRBJ2-7; D remains ambiguous. In germline, CDR1 is KGHSH, CDR2 LQKENI. The V and J ends lost 5 bases and 4 bases respectively, with 15 bases between them. The CDR3 length is 14 residues. The whole variable domain, remainder taken from reference TRBV18 and TRBJ2-7, is NAGVMQNPRHLVRRRGQEARLRCSPMKGHSHVYWYRQLPEEGLKFMVYLQKENIIDESGMPKERFSAEFPKEGPSILRIQQVVRGDSAAYFCASSSTIGPYEQYFGPGTRLTVT.